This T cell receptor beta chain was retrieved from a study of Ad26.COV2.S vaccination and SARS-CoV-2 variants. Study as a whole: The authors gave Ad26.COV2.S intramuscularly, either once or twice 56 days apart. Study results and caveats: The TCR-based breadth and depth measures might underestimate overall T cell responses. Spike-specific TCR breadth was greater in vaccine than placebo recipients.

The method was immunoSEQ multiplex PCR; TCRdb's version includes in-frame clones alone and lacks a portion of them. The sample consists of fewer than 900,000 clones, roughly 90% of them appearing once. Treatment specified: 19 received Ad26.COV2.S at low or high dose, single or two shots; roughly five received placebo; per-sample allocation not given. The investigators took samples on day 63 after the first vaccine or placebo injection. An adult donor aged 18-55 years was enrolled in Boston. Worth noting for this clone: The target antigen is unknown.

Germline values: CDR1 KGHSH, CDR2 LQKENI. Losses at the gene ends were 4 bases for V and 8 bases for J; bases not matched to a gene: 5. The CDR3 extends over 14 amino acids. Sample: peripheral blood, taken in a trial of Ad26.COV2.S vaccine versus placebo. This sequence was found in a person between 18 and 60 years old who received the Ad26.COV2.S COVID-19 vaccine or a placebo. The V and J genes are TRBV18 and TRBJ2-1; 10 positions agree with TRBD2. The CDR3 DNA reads TGTGCCAGCTCACTTACTAGCGGGGTAGATGAGCAGTTCTTC. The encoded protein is CASSLTSGVDEQFF.